The T cell receptor beta chain described here comes from a study of blood T cell repertoires in COVID-19. At the level of the study: Collection of acute and convalescent COVID-19 samples took place in the United States, Italy and Spain. T cells, B-cell-depleted T cells, or PBMCs supplied cDNA or gDNA.

Ages ranged from roughly 18 to 100 years, with residence in 24 US areas. Cohort 3 recovered donors had two negative PCRs, clearance, or symptom resolution. In germline, CDR1 is SGHRS, CDR2 YFSETQ. CDR3 length: 14 amino acids. V trimming: 4 bases; J trimming: 7 bases; junction bases outside the gene matches: 8. Method: immunoSEQ multiplex PCR; TCRdb's copy keeps in-frame clones and lacks some. The top ten hold about 5.7% of the sample, which has roughly 330,000 clones, over 75% seen once. Input material: PBMCs or T cells enriched from blood (not recorded which). The sequence derives from a woman in her 30s who had recovered from COVID-19. The V gene is TRBV5-1, the J gene TRBJ1-5; 7 positions agree with TRBD1. The CDR3 region is CASSTTGMEQPQHF. In DNA form, the CDR3 reads TGCGCCAGCAGCACGACAGGGATGGAGCAGCCCCAGCATTTT.